The sequence of this TCR beta chain was determined in a study of CD8 T cells in ankylosing spondylitis. Overall study results and limits: The study identified a TCR beta motif of eight highly homologous variants that appeared characteristic of ankylosing spondylitis blood.

CDR1 is MNHNS, CDR2 SASEGT, per germline. The ends lost 10 bases at V and 8 bases at J; junction bases unmatched: 16. The CDR3 contains 16 residues. A few counts support this clonotype. Its antigen is not known. TCRdb analysed the 5' RACE reads with MiXCR anew, one entry per CDR3 protein. The table has roughly 700,000 distinct CDR3 sequences, roughly 20% seen once. The sequence derives from a male donor with ankylosing spondylitis. Sequencing was performed on blood, either unsorted or a sorted T cell fraction (not recorded which). This rearrangement joins TRBV6-1 to TRBJ2-2; 10 positions match TRBD2. CDR3 sequence reads: CATQGASGSRVGELFF. The DNA of the CDR3 is TGTGCCACCCAAGGAGCTAGCGGGAGTAGGGTGGGGGAGCTGTTTTTT.